The 2 T cell receptor beta chains below come from one sample, sequenced in a study of CD8+CD57+ T cells in acquired aplastic anemia. Selection for sequencing was limited to patients who had shown CD8+CD57+ cell expansion by flow cytometry. TCR beta VDJ and CDR3 profiles were obtained from a genomic DNA template. TCRdb reprocessed the reads via MiXCR and lists one record per CDR3 protein. Counted here are about 180,000 distinct CDR3 sequences, 55% to 65% occurring once; the ten biggest clones make up more than 40%. The sample was sorted CD4+, CD8+, or CD8+CD57+ T cells (not recorded which) from PBMCs. The source is a human donor with aplastic anemia.

This clonotype was counted at least ten times. The rearrangement joins TRBV5-8 to TRBJ1-5, with a possible D match to TRBD1 (5 bases). Germline V gene sequence: CDR1 SGHTS, CDR2 YDEGEE. The CDR3 loop spans 18 amino acids. Trimming removed 2 bases at V and 0 bases at J, with 18 bases between. The CDR3 sequence: CASSFLDSNDYSNQPQHF. CDR3 DNA sequence: TGTGCCAGCAGCTTCCTCGACAGTAACGATTATAGCAATCAGCCCCAGCATTTT.

This clonotype appeared many times. The chain joins TRBV19 to TRBJ1-2, with D maybe TRBD1 (5 bases). The CDR3 consists of 13 residues. Germline CDR1 LNHDA, CDR2 SQIVND (reference sequence). Trimming pared 3 bases from V and 4 bases from J, leaving 9 bases between. This CDR3 reads CASSISGVYGYTF. The CDR3 DNA is TGTGCCAGTAGTATTTCGGGGGTCTATGGCTACACCTTC.